One sample yielded the 27 T cell receptor beta chains listed below, sequenced in a study of cytomegalovirus exposure and HLA in healthy donors. Vbeta (60) and Jbeta (13) primers were used in the PCR. The assay was immunoSEQ multiplex PCR, and TCRdb's table has in-frame clones only and misses some. Recorded for this sample: about 130,000 clones. The sample consisted of PBMCs. Receptor source: a woman between 55 and 75 years old in good health and CMV-seronegative.

The chain is built from TRBV19 and TRBJ2-3, with D maybe TRBD1 (6 bases). Trimming took 4 bases from V and 0 from J, leaving 11 bases between them. The length of the CDR3 is 15 residues. Germline V gene data show CDR1 as LNHDA and CDR2 as SQIVND (reference sequence). CDR3 DNA sequence: TGTGCCAGTAGTACCTGGACAGCTAGCACAGATACGCAGTATTTT. Translated, it gives CASSTWTASTDTQYF.

This chain joins TRBV7-3 and TRBJ2-3; 7 nucleotides align to TRBD2. Per germline, CDR1 SGHTA and CDR2 FQGTGA. With V trimmed by 2 bases and J by 4 bases, 6 bases remained unmatched. This CDR3 comprises 15 residues. CDR3 coding DNA: TGTGCCAGCAGCTTATTGGCGGGAGTTTCAGATACGCAGTATTTT. Protein: CASSLLAGVSDTQYF.

V is TRBV2 and J is TRBJ2-7; 8 nucleotides align to TRBD2. V trimming: 4 bases; J trimming: 3 bases; junction bases outside the gene matches: 5. The CDR3 sequence is 14 residues long. Germline V gene lookup returns CDR1 SNHLY and CDR2 FYNNEI. The CDR3: CASSGLAGRYEQYF. CDR3 bases: TGTGCCAGCAGTGGGCTAGCGGGCCGCTACGAGCAGTACTTC.

The chain has TRBV5-8 and TRBJ2-1; possible D gene TRBD1, 6 bases. Germline CDR1 and CDR2: SGHTS and YDEGEE. The CDR3 covers 17 residues. The V end was cut by 0 bases, the J end by 4 bases, with 17 bases between. CDR3 in DNA: TGTGCCAGCAGCTTGGGGCCTCGGCAAGGGGGTTACAATGAGCAGTTCTTC. Its protein product is CASSLGPRQGGYNEQFF.

The rearrangement joins TRBV28 to TRBJ1-3; TRBD1 matches 9 bases. There are 15 residues in the CDR3. Germline CDR1 and CDR2: MDHEN and SYDVKM. The V and J ends lost 6 bases and 4 bases, in that order; junction bases with no gene match: 7. This CDR3 reads CASSPGTGTGNTIYF. The DNA of the CDR3 is TGTGCCAGCAGCCCCGGGACAGGGACGGGAAACACCATATATTTT.

The chain employs TRBV4-1 and TRBJ2-7, with D tentatively TRBD2 (5 bases). The CDR3 runs to 14 residues. CDR1 is MGHRA, CDR2 YSYEKL, per germline. V was cut by 2 bases and J by 3 bases, with 11 bases left in between. The CDR3 DNA reads as TGCGCCAGCAGCCAATACGATGGAGGCTACGAGCAGTACTTC. Translation: CASSQYDGGYEQYF.

V usage is TRBV4-1 and J usage is TRBJ2-5; tentative D call: TRBD2 (6 bases). Between the trimmed V and J ends, which lost 4 bases and 5 bases, there was a span of 17 bases. CDR3 length: 15 residues. From germline, CDR1 is MGHRA and CDR2 YSYEKL. CDR3 region: CASSPTERARETQYF. In DNA, the CDR3 is TGCGCCAGCAGCCCTACAGAGCGGGCTCGGGAGACCCAGTACTTC.

The chain couples TRBV18 to TRBJ2-2; 11 bases match TRBD2. The germline V gene has CDR1 KGHSH and CDR2 LQKENI. J gave up 1 base and V 5 bases, and 15 bases lay outside the gene matches. This CDR3 comprises 20 residues. Here the CDR3 reads CASSSTFTGTSGENTGELFF. The CDR3 region has the DNA TGTGCCAGCTCATCTACGTTCACCGGGACTAGCGGTGAGAACACCGGGGAGCTGTTTTTT.

V usage is TRBV6-6 and J usage is TRBJ2-2, with unresolved D. The V gene lost 5 bases and the J gene lost 0 bases, with 10 bases spanning the gap. Germline V CDR1 and CDR2: MNHNY, SVGAGI (reference sequence). The CDR3 totals 15 residues. DNA for the CDR3: TGTGCCAGCAGTCCCAGGTTCGCGAACACCGGGGAGCTGTTTTTT. Protein sequence: CASSPRFANTGELFF.

Here the CDR3 reads CASSLCWRAAPYEQYF. The CDR3 coding sequence is TGTGCCAGCAGCTTATGTTGGCGGGCCGCCCCGTACGAGCAGTACTTC. V usage is TRBV7-3 and J usage is TRBJ2-7, with a weak D call TRBD2 (5 bases). Germline CDR1 reads SGHTA; CDR2 reads FQGTGA. The CDR3 has 16 amino acids. Between the trimmed V and J ends, which lost 2 bases and 4 bases, there was a span of 18 bases.

The chain combines TRBV2 with TRBJ2-7; TRBD1 aligns across 7 bases. CDR3 length equals 12 residues. The ends lost 4 bases at V and 3 bases at J; junction bases unmatched: 0. Germline CDR1 is SNHLY and CDR2 is FYNNEI. This chain's CDR3 is CASSGQGYEQYF. CDR3 in DNA: TGTGCCAGCAGTGGACAGGGCTACGAGCAGTACTTC.

The rearrangement uses TRBV25-1 and TRBJ2-3; possible D gene TRBD1, 5 bases. The V and J ends lost 4 bases and 9 bases respectively, with 14 bases between them. The CDR3 is 13 amino acids. Germline V gene lookup returns CDR1 MGHDK and CDR2 SYGVNS. The CDR3 sequence: CASSVQVDGTQYF. CDR3 bases: TGTGCCAGCAGTGTACAGGTAGACGGGACGCAGTATTTT.

The rearrangement uses TRBV9 and TRBJ2-5, with 9 bases that match TRBD2. The trim removed 2 bases at V and 7 bases at J, leaving 12 bases unmatched. CDR3 size: 16 residues. Looked up from germline, CDR1 is SGDLS and CDR2 is YYNGEE. The CDR3: CASSVEVGGGAGTQYF. The CDR3 DNA follows: TGTGCCAGCAGCGTCGAGGTTGGCGGGGGGGCCGGGACCCAGTACTTC.

The V and J genes are TRBV6-6 and TRBJ1-1; possible D gene TRBD1, 5 bases. The CDR3 is made up of 14 amino acids. Germline values: CDR1 MNHNY, CDR2 SVGAGI (reference sequence). Trimming stripped 6 bases from V and 1 base from J, with 12 bases between. Here the CDR3 reads CASRIQVANTEAFF. The CDR3 DNA is TGTGCCAGCAGAATACAGGTAGCGAACACTGAAGCTTTCTTT.

The CDR3 DNA sequence: TGTGCCAGCAGCTTAGGCCGACAGAGTGGCTATGGCTACACCTTC. Encoded protein: CASSLGRQSGYGYTF. The chain employs TRBV11-2 and TRBJ1-2; a possible D gene is TRBD1 (5 bases). The CDR3 is 15 amino acids. Germline CDR1 and CDR2: SGHAT and FQNNGV. V was cut by 1 base and J by 4 bases, with 13 bases left in between.

The rearrangement links TRBV30 to TRBJ1-2; D remains ambiguous. Looked up from germline, CDR1 is GTSNPN and CDR2 is SVGIG (reference sequence). V was cut by 1 base and J by 2 bases, with 8 bases left in between. The CDR3 has 13 residues. CDR3 sequence (DNA): TGTGCCTGGAGTGCCGGAGAAAACTATGGCTACACCTTC. This gives the protein CAWSAGENYGYTF.

DNA of the CDR3: TGTGCCAGCAGTCAACCGGGACAGGGAACAGATACGCAGTATTTT. Residues: CASSQPGQGTDTQYF. This chain joins TRBV6-5 and TRBJ2-3, with TRBD1 matching over 9 bases. V was clipped by 5 bases and J by 3 bases; unmatched bases: 6. The germline V gene has CDR1 MNHEY and CDR2 SVGAGI. This CDR3 spans 15 amino acids.

The chain couples TRBV7-3 to TRBJ1-5; possibly TRBD1 for D (5 bases). Trimming removed 9 bases at V and 4 bases at J, with 13 bases between. The CDR3 runs 13 residues. The germline gives CDR1 SGHTA, CDR2 FQGTGA. The CDR3 here is CASSAGQNQPQHF. The CDR3 DNA is TGTGCCAGTAGTGCAGGGCAAAATCAGCCCCAGCATTTT.

The chain joins TRBV28 to TRBJ1-1, with TRBD1 identical over 8 bases. With V trimmed by 4 bases and J by 5 bases, 9 bases remained unmatched. The germline V gene encodes CDR1 MDHEN and CDR2 SYDVKM. CDR3 length: 15 amino acids. The CDR3 sequence is CASSSEDRVYTEAFF. The CDR3 DNA reads as TGTGCCAGCAGTTCCGAGGACAGGGTTTATACTGAAGCTTTCTTT.

The chain recombines TRBV19 with TRBJ1-5, with a tentative D call TRBD1 (5 bases). The CDR3 is made up of 13 amino acids. Between the trimmed V and J ends, which lost 7 bases and 7 bases, there was a span of 14 bases. Per germline, CDR1 LNHDA and CDR2 SQIVND (reference sequence). The CDR3 bases are TGTGCCAGTACCGAGCAGGGCCGACAGCCCCAGCATTTT. Its protein product is CASTEQGRQPQHF.

The chain couples TRBV7-2 to TRBJ2-1; 11 bases align to TRBD1. The V gene end was trimmed by 5 bases and the J gene end by 6 bases; junction bases not matched to a gene: 12. The CDR3 consists of 17 residues. Germline CDR1 and CDR2: SGHTA and FQGNSA. CDR3 sequence reads: CASSIRGGGTGGNEQFF. The CDR3 coding sequence is TGTGCCAGCAGCATTAGGGGGGGTGGGACAGGGGGCAATGAGCAGTTCTTC.

The chain combines TRBV9 with TRBJ1-1; D is undetermined. The germline CDR1 and CDR2 sequences are SGDLS and YYNGEE. V was trimmed by 0 bases and J by 1 base, leaving 13 bases between them. CDR3 length equals 16 residues. CDR3 in DNA: TGTGCCAGCAGCGTAGGCTCTCAACTGTCGAACACTGAAGCTTTCTTT. Its protein is CASSVGSQLSNTEAFF.

The chain recombines TRBV2 with TRBJ2-2; TRBD1 matches at 11 bases. Germline values: CDR1 SNHLY, CDR2 FYNNEI. The CDR3 sequence is 15 residues long. V shed 1 base, J shed 7 bases, and the junction held 2 bases outside the gene matches. CDR3 loop: CASSEGTGGLGELFF. The DNA of the CDR3 is TGTGCCAGCAGTGAAGGGACAGGGGGCCTCGGGGAGCTGTTTTTT.

On this clone: This sample includes further DNA sequences coding for the same CDR3. The chain couples TRBV7-9 to TRBJ2-5; D not resolved. The CDR3 is 11 residues long. V lost 3 bases to trimming and J lost 3 bases, with 2 bases between them. From germline, CDR1 is SEHNR and CDR2 FQNEAQ (reference sequence). In nucleotides, the CDR3 is TGTGCCAGCAGCTTCAAAGAGACCCAGTACTTC. Translating it yields CASSFKETQYF.

The rearrangement uses TRBV5-5 and TRBJ2-7; D may be TRBD2 (6 bases). Germline V gene sequence: CDR1 SGHKS, CDR2 YYEKEE (reference sequence). The CDR3 runs 15 residues. V was clipped by 4 bases and J by 4 bases, with 18 bases between them. The CDR3 region has the DNA TGTGCCAGCAGCAACATCGTTGGGGGGAATTACGAGCAGTACTTC. It yields the protein CASSNIVGGNYEQYF.

The chain carries TRBV18 and TRBJ2-7; D gene ambiguous. Germline V CDR1 and CDR2: KGHSH, LQKENI. The CDR3 contains 12 residues. V lost 2 bases, J lost 10 bases, and 12 bases lay in between. CDR3 DNA: TGTGCCAGCTCACCAGATACACGGGTCCAGTACTTC. Protein product: CASSPDTRVQYF.

In the case of this clone: A junction end diverges from the germline sequence, so it may reflect a read error. This sequence joins TRBV18 and TRBJ1-2; tentatively, D is TRBD1 (5 bases). CDR1 and CDR2 from the germline V gene are KGHSH and LQKENI. This CDR3 region has 17 residues. CDR3 bases: TGTGCCAACTCACCACAGCGGGGGACGATGAATAACTATGGCTACACCTTC. Its protein product is CANSPQRGTMNNYGYTF.